The TCR beta chain under discussion was sequenced for a study of human T cells and chemical hapten exposure. The time point here: patch test 1, 2 weeks after DPC sensitization. Treatment in this sample: therapeutic diphenylcyclopropenone sensitization with weekly scalp DPC. Each CDR3 protein gets one entry after TCRdb re-called the RACE reads with MiXCR. The sample records approximately 340,000 distinct CDR3 sequences, around 7% being singletons. This clonotype was seen more than once but under ten times. Antigen specificity is unknown. Findings of the study overall: Following DPC sensitization, TCRs present above 1 in 1000 frequency showed no change.

The sequence was collected from a woman in her late teens or twenties with alopecia areata. Some clones in this sample may be carry-over from other donors' samples. Here the sequenced sample was whole blood, taken in connection with sensitization to the hapten diphenylcyclopropenone (DPC).

CDR3 sequence reads: CASSRTTSTNEKLFF. For the CDR3, the DNA is TGTGCCAGCAGCCGAACAACCTCAACTAATGAAAAACTGTTTTTT. This rearrangement joins TRBV7-2 to TRBJ1-4; D not certain. CDR3 length equals 15 residues. Germline CDR1 SGHTA, CDR2 FQGNSA. V was clipped by 5 bases and J by 0 bases, with 10 bases between them.